Shown below are 6 T cell receptor beta chains from a single sample sequenced in a study of blood T cell repertoires in COVID-19. Using immunoSEQ multiplex PCR, the repertoire was profiled, and TCRdb retains in-frame clones only, with some absent. The sample shows 280,000 or so clones, 83% of them seen only once. Sequenced input: peripheral blood. The source of these receptors is a woman in her fifties or sixties who had recovered from COVID-19.

The V call is TRBV3-1 (or the pseudogene TRBV3-2), the J call TRBJ2-5; a possible D gene is TRBD1 (5 bases). The CDR3 has 18 amino acids. V gave up 1 base and J gave up 0 bases, with 18 bases separating them. CDR1 and CDR2 (germline): LGHDT, YNNKEL (reference sequence). In nucleotides, the CDR3 is TGTGCCAGCAGCCAAGGTATGACCTCGAAGGGGAACCAAGAGACCCAGTACTTC. It yields the protein CASSQGMTSKGNQETQYF.

The V gene is TRBV6-1, the J gene TRBJ1-5, with TRBD1 matching 7 bases. The CDR3 totals 14 residues. Trimming cost V 3 bases and J 4 bases; bases outside gene matches: 3. Germline CDR1 reads MNHNS; CDR2 reads SASEGT. The CDR3 loop is CASSEATGNQPQHF. DNA for the CDR3: TGTGCCAGCAGTGAGGCGACAGGGAATCAGCCCCAGCATTTT.

This chain uses TRBV3-1 (or the pseudogene TRBV3-2) with TRBJ1-3; no definite D call. This CDR3 has 12 amino acids. CDR1 and CDR2 from the germline V gene are LGHDT and YNNKEL (reference sequence). The germline V and J ends were trimmed by 3 bases and 6 bases, with 6 bases remaining between them. The CDR3 protein is CASSHSTNTIYF. For the CDR3, the DNA is TGTGCCAGCAGCCATTCTACAAACACCATATATTTT.

V usage is TRBV1 and J usage is TRBJ2-7; the table's TRBD2 call for D was not verified on the DNA. TRBV1 is described as a pseudogene. The CDR3 sequence is 16 residues long. The CDR3 sequence: CTSSQDSSSGLTEQYF. CDR3 in DNA: TGCACCAGCAGCCAAGACTCGTCTAGCGGATTGACTGAACAGTACTTC.

The V call is TRBV7-2, the J call TRBJ2-1, with 14 bases fitting TRBD2. The CDR3 length is 15 residues. The germline CDR1 and CDR2 sequences are SGHTA and FQGNSA. With V trimmed by 1 base and J by 10 bases, 3 bases remained unmatched. The CDR3 nucleotides are TGTGCCAGCAGCTTAGAGGGACTAGCGGGGGCAGAGCAGTTCTTC. It encodes CASSLEGLAGAEQFF.

This clone was seen more than once but under ten times. The chain links TRBV7-3 to TRBJ2-1; 9 bases agree with TRBD1. This CDR3 is built from 14 residues. V shed 5 bases and J 6 bases; nucleotides not matched to a gene: 5. Germline V gives CDR1 SGHTA, CDR2 FQGTGA. CDR3 amino acids: CASSPGTGSNEQFF. As DNA, the CDR3 is TGTGCCAGCAGCCCCGGGACAGGGAGCAATGAGCAGTTCTTC.